These 32 T cell receptor beta chains were sequenced from one sample in a study of regulatory T cells in long-lasting Graves disease (dated by TCRdb to 2020 to 2022). The method behind the library was multiplex PCR. Sequencing used an Illumina HiSeq 4000. TCR beta libraries were built with iRepertoire HTBI primers and Arm-PCR amplification of CDR3 regions. Through fastp at Q25 and MiXCR, TCRdb rebuilt clones from the public reads, retaining in-frame beta chains. Under each unique CDR3 protein, matching rows form one entry showing the most common genes and DNA. The sample has 310,000 or so distinct CDR3 sequences on record, about 20% of them singletons. Of the sample, 29% falls within the top ten clones. The time point label here, explained by the study, means: persistent/refractory GD, antithyroid drugs over 5 years with positive TRAb. For both TCR sequencing and RNA sequencing, RNA was extracted from PBMCs in TRIzol.

The source was peripheral blood mononuclear cells (PBMCs), collected when the disease was refractory, from a patient treated with antithyroid drugs. Receptors were obtained from a female donor with Graves disease.

This clonotype was seen ten or more times. This chain joins TRBV7-6 and TRBJ2-1, with unresolved D. In germline, CDR1 is SGHVS, CDR2 FNYEAQ. The V and J ends lost 0 bases and 0 bases respectively, with 3 bases between them. The CDR3 is 14 residues long. The CDR3 protein is CASSLAFSYNEQFF. The CDR3 DNA sequence: TGTGCCAGCAGCTTAGCCTTCTCCTACAATGAGCAGTTCTTC.

The DNA for the CDR3 is TGTGCCAGCAGCCCTTGGGGGGCGTCCAGTGAGCAGTACTTC. Translation gives CASSPWGASSEQYF. V gene TRBV3-1 combines with J gene TRBJ2-7; D tentatively fits TRBD1 or TRBD2 (6 bases each). V was trimmed by 4 bases and J by 7 bases, leaving 17 bases between them. The CDR3 is 14 residues long. Looked up from germline, CDR1 is LGHDT and CDR2 is YNNKEL (reference sequence).

This clonotype was recorded a few times. The chain couples TRBV10-3 to TRBJ1-6; no firm D call. The CDR3 loop spans 13 amino acids. Germline V gene lookup returns CDR1 ENHRY and CDR2 SYGVKD. Trimming stripped 2 bases from V and 4 bases from J, with 3 bases between. CDR3 in amino acids: CAISEKYNSPLHF. CDR3 nucleotides: TGTGCCATCAGTGAGAAATATAATTCACCCCTCCACTTT.

The chain employs TRBV19 and TRBJ2-3; D gene unclear. Trimming stripped 9 bases from V and 0 bases from J, with 19 bases between. The V gene's germline CDR1 is LNHDA and CDR2 SQIVND (reference sequence). This CDR3 comprises 16 residues. The CDR3 spells CASPAMPLLSTDTQYF. The CDR3, as DNA: TGTGCCAGCCCGGCAATGCCCCTCCTTAGCACAGATACGCAGTATTTT. The full variable domain, in which reference TRBV19 and TRBJ2-3 provide the parts outside the CDR3, is DGGITQSPKYLFRKEGQNVTLSCEQNLNHDAMYWYRQDPGQGLRLIYYSQIVNDFQKGDIAEGYSVSREKKESFPLTVTSAQKNPTAFYLCASPAMPLLSTDTQYFGPGTRLTVL.

The chain is built from TRBV9 and TRBJ2-2; 9 bases line up with TRBD2. Germline V lookup: CDR1 SGDLS, CDR2 YYNGEE. The CDR3 has 15 residues. After removal of 4 bases from V and 4 bases from J, the junction contained 5 bases not matched to a gene. CDR3 DNA sequence: TGTGCCAGCAGCCCACGGGGACTAGCCACCGGGGAGCTGTTTTTT. Encoded protein: CASSPRGLATGELFF.

The table lists this clonotype with a few counts. The chain carries TRBV20-1 and TRBJ2-4, with 13 bases lining up with TRBD2. This CDR3 spans 19 amino acids. J lost 3 bases, V lost 1 base, and 12 bases had no gene match. Germline V gene sequence: CDR1 DFQATT, CDR2 SNEGSKA (reference sequence). CDR3 in amino acids: CSARAPLTSGRRVKNIQYF. The CDR3, as DNA: TGCAGTGCTAGAGCCCCCCTGACTAGCGGGAGGAGAGTCAAAAACATTCAGTACTTC.

V and J are TRBV9 and TRBJ2-1; 9 bases are shared with TRBD2. CDR1 SGDLS and CDR2 YYNGEE come from the germline V gene. J gave up 2 bases and V 0 bases, and 9 bases lay outside the gene matches. The CDR3 has 18 residues. The CDR3 bases are TGTGCCAGCAGCGTAGGGGCTAGCGGGATAATTACCTACAATGAGCAGTTCTTC. Its protein is CASSVGASGIITYNEQFF. Variable domain in full (rest from reference TRBV9 and TRBJ2-1): DSGVTQTPKHLITATGQRVTLRCSPRSGDLSVYWYQQSLDQGLQFLIQYYNGEERAKGNILERFSAQQFPDLHSELNLSSLELGDSALYFCASSVGASGIITYNEQFFGPGTRLTVL.

This clonotype was counted ten times or more. The chain combines TRBV2 with TRBJ2-2, with 7 bases fitting TRBD1. The length of the CDR3 is 14 residues. J lost 2 bases, V lost 6 bases, and 3 bases had no gene match. Per the germline V gene, CDR1 is SNHLY and CDR2 is FYNNEI. In DNA, the CDR3 is TGTGCCAGCAGGGGGGACAGCAACACCGGGGAGCTGTTTTTT. Amino acid sequence: CASRGDSNTGELFF.

This clonotype was seen more than once but under ten times. This sequence joins TRBV24-1 and TRBJ2-4, with D possibly TRBD2 on 6 matching bases. The germline CDR1 and CDR2 sequences are KGHDR and SFDVKD. The CDR3 covers 17 residues. V lost 5 bases, J lost 3 bases, and 19 bases lay in between. The CDR3 bases are TGTGCCACCAGTGCTCGAAGGACGGGAGAGGGCAAAAACATTCAGTACTTC. This encodes CATSARRTGEGKNIQYF.

This clonotype was found many times. This sequence joins TRBV6-1 and TRBJ2-2; 7 nucleotides align to TRBD1. CDR3 length: 16 residues. From germline, CDR1 is MNHNS and CDR2 SASEGT. The junction had 6 bases not matched to a gene; V was cut back by 5 bases and J by 0 bases. This chain's CDR3 is CASSNRGTTNTGELFF. The DNA of the CDR3 is TGTGCCAGCAGTAACAGGGGAACTACGAACACCGGGGAGCTGTTTTTT.

This chain links TRBV7-2 with TRBJ1-2, with a tentative D call TRBD1 (5 bases). The CDR3 spans 17 residues. The germline V and J ends were trimmed by 5 bases and 7 bases, with 26 bases remaining between them. CDR1 is SGHTA and CDR2 is FQGNSA in the germline V gene. CDR3: CASSPNRPLRVLGGYTF. The CDR3 DNA follows: TGTGCCAGCAGCCCAAACAGGCCCCTCCGAGTCTTAGGTGGCTACACCTTC.

This clonotype was counted a few times. The genes are TRBV10-3 and TRBJ2-7, with 8 bases identical to TRBD2. This CDR3 is built from 14 residues. V was clipped by 2 bases and J by 2 bases; unmatched bases: 2. Germline V gene lookup returns CDR1 ENHRY and CDR2 SYGVKD. The CDR3 loop is CAISETGGTYEQYF. The CDR3, as DNA: TGTGCCATCAGTGAGACGGGAGGGACCTACGAGCAGTACTTC.

The V call is TRBV4-1, the J call TRBJ2-7; 7 nucleotides agree with TRBD1. The germline V gene has CDR1 MGHRA and CDR2 YSYEKL. J gave up 3 bases and V 2 bases, and 16 bases lay outside the gene matches. The CDR3 contains 18 residues. Here the CDR3 DNA reads TGCGCCAGCAGCCAAAACCCTGGTCGACAGGGCCATTTCTACGAGCAGTACTTC. Protein sequence: CASSQNPGRQGHFYEQYF.

This clonotype was observed many times. This chain links TRBV7-2 with TRBJ2-5; either TRBD1 or TRBD2 may supply D (5 bases each). Germline CDR1 and CDR2: SGHTA and FQGNSA. The CDR3 has 16 amino acids. Trimming stripped 5 bases from V and 4 bases from J, with 20 bases between. The DNA of the CDR3 is TGTGCCAGCAGCCCCCGGGGCTCCCTCGGACGAGAGACCCAGTACTTC. Protein sequence: CASSPRGSLGRETQYF.

This clonotype was counted many times. J is TRBJ2-7 and V is TRBV11-2; D possibly corresponds to TRBD1 (7 bases). The germline V gene encodes CDR1 SGHAT and CDR2 FQNNGV. V lost 5 bases, J lost 2 bases, and 19 bases lay in between. This CDR3 region has 16 residues. CDR3 loop: CASSRQGGDYPYEQYF. The CDR3 DNA is TGTGCCAGCAGCCGCCAGGGGGGTGATTATCCCTACGAGCAGTACTTC.

This clonotype has a handful of counts. The chain has TRBV20-1 and TRBJ2-5; the match to TRBD2 covers 9 bases. TRBJ2-1 explains the end of the DNA better; the J call may be wrong. The CDR3 spans 14 residues. The germline CDR1 and CDR2 sequences are DFQATT and SNEGSKA (reference sequence). The CDR3 DNA follows: TGCAGTGCTAGAGAGAGCGGGAGGATCACTGAGCAGTTCTTC. It codes for CSARESGRITEQFF.

This sequence joins TRBV29-1 and TRBJ1-2, with D perhaps matching TRBD1 (6 bases). V was shortened by 6 bases and J by 4 bases, with 18 bases between the two germline ends. This CDR3 spans 14 amino acids. Per germline, CDR1 SQVTM and CDR2 ANQGSEA. CDR3 bases: TGCAGCGTCTCTGGGTGGGGGGCTGGCTATGGCTACACCTTC. Protein sequence: CSVSGWGAGYGYTF.

The V and J genes are TRBV7-2 and TRBJ2-2, with D perhaps TRBD1 (5 bases). V lost 5 bases and J lost 0, with 10 bases in between. The length of the CDR3 is 15 residues. Germline V lookup: CDR1 SGHTA, CDR2 FQGNSA. The CDR3 protein is CASSEDSSNTGELFF. The CDR3 DNA sequence: TGTGCCAGCAGCGAAGACAGTTCGAACACCGGGGAGCTGTTTTTT.

This clonotype occurred many times. V is TRBV5-1 and J is TRBJ2-7; 10 nucleotides match TRBD2. Germline V gene sequence: CDR1 SGHRS, CDR2 YFSETQ. The J segment lost 3 bases and the V segment lost 4 bases, leaving 7 bases of the junction unmatched. The CDR3 has 15 amino acids. In DNA form, the CDR3 reads TGCGCCAGCAGCATACCTAGCGGGGGTTACTACGAGCAGTACTTC. Translating gives CASSIPSGGYYEQYF.

About this clonotype: Since a much larger clone is just one base distant, this may be a read error. The CDR3 DNA is TGTGCCAGCAGTGAAGAGGGTAGCGCTTTCATCTCCTACGAGCAGTACTTC. This encodes CASSEEGSAFISYEQYF. The V gene is TRBV6-1, the J gene TRBJ2-7, with a tentative D call TRBD2 (5 bases). V lost 1 base, J lost 0 bases, and 16 bases lay in between. This CDR3 region has 17 residues. CDR1 is MNHNS, CDR2 SASEGT, per germline.

This clonotype was seen more than once but under ten times. The chain recombines TRBV6-2 or TRBV6-3 with TRBJ2-3; TRBD2 matches at 10 bases. CDR3 length equals 18 residues. The germline gives CDR1 MNHEY, CDR2 SVGEGT. V shed 5 bases, J shed 1 base, and the junction held 12 bases outside the gene matches. The CDR3 sequence is CASSERPLAGAGTDTQYF. The CDR3 DNA sequence: TGTGCCAGCAGTGAAAGGCCCCTAGCGGGGGCGGGCACAGATACGCAGTATTTT.

In its sample, this clonotype was seen a few times. The rearrangement links TRBV7-8 to TRBJ2-5; D unclear. Germline V lookup: CDR1 SGHVS, CDR2 FQNEAQ. The CDR3 loop spans 15 amino acids. V was cut by 4 bases and J by 5 bases, with 17 bases left in between. This CDR3 reads CASSSSRGLGETQYF. DNA of the CDR3: TGTGCCAGCAGCTCCAGTAGAGGCCTAGGGGAGACCCAGTACTTC. Based on the CDR3 plus reference TRBV7-8 and TRBJ2-5, the full variable domain is GAGVSQSPRYKVAKRGQDVALRCDPISGHVSLFWYQQALGQGPEFLTYFQNEAQLDKSGLPSDRFFAERPEGSVSTLKIQRTQQEDSAVYLCASSSSRGLGETQYFGPGTRLLVL.

This clonotype was found many times. The chain recombines TRBV2 with TRBJ2-7; D gene ambiguous. The germline CDR1 and CDR2 sequences are SNHLY and FYNNEI. V shed 7 bases and J shed 3 bases, with 13 bases lying between them. The CDR3 covers 13 residues. DNA for the CDR3: TGTGCCAGCACGCCGAGACTGAGCTACGAGCAGTACTTC. Its translation: CASTPRLSYEQYF.

This chain links TRBV5-5 with TRBJ1-2; 7 bases align to TRBD1. Germline CDR1 reads SGHKS; CDR2 reads YYEKEE (reference sequence). The V and J ends lost 2 bases and 4 bases, in that order; junction bases with no gene match: 8. The CDR3 has 15 residues. For the CDR3, the DNA is TGTGCCAGCAGCTTAACGGGACAGATTAGCTATGGCTACACCTTC. Translated: CASSLTGQISYGYTF.

As to this clonotype: The germline gene is not matched at one end of the junction; a read error may be the cause. The V call is TRBV16, the J call TRBJ2-7, with 7 bases lining up with TRBD2. CDR3 size: 16 residues. Germline V gives CDR1 KGHSY, CDR2 FQNENV. CDR3 in DNA: TGTGCCAGCAGCCAATCCCCTGGCGGGAGTATTTACGAGCAGTGCTTC. This translates into CASSQSPGGSIYEQCF.

The chain has TRBV27 and TRBJ2-1; TRBD2 matches 10 bases. Germline V gives CDR1 MNHEY, CDR2 SMNVEV (reference sequence). This CDR3 contains 14 residues. V shed 7 bases and J 6 bases; nucleotides not matched to a gene: 6. CDR3 in DNA: TGTGCCAGCACTCCGGGACTAGCGACCAATGAGCAGTTCTTC. Protein product: CASTPGLATNEQFF.

The chain carries TRBV30 and TRBJ1-2; TRBD1 matches at 9 bases. The CDR3 loop spans 16 amino acids. The J segment lost 2 bases and the V segment lost 7 bases, leaving 14 bases of the junction unmatched. Germline V gene sequence: CDR1 GTSNPN, CDR2 SVGIG (reference sequence). In DNA form, the CDR3 reads TGTGCCTTGACTGGGACAGGGACCCCTCGCAACTATGGCTACACCTTC. It codes for CALTGTGTPRNYGYTF.

The sample holds a few counts of this clonotype. The chain combines TRBV28 with TRBJ1-3; D might be TRBD1 (6 bases). Germline CDR1 is MDHEN and CDR2 is SYDVKM. V lost 3 bases, J lost 4 bases, and 22 bases lay in between. The CDR3 runs 18 residues. The DNA of the CDR3 is TGTGCCAGCAGTTTGACAGGAGGCCCCAGCGAAGTGGGAAACACCATATATTTT. Translating gives CASSLTGGPSEVGNTIYF. The full variable domain, completed using reference TRBV28 and TRBJ1-3, is DVKVTQSSRYLVKRTGEKVFLECVQDMDHENMFWYRQDPGLGLRLIYFSYDVKMKEKGDIPEGYSVSREKKERFSLILESASTNQTSMYLCASSLTGGPSEVGNTIYFGEGSWLTVV.

The V gene is TRBV5-1, the J gene TRBJ1-4; 7 bases are a match to TRBD1. Trimming took 2 bases from V and 8 from J; bases not matched to a gene: 6. This CDR3 contains 14 residues. The germline CDR1 and CDR2 sequences are SGHRS and YFSETQ. The CDR3: CASSFGTASEKLFF. The CDR3 DNA is TGCGCCAGCAGCTTTGGGACAGCCTCAGAAAAACTGTTTTTT.

The genes are TRBV6-5 and TRBJ1-1; no clear D gene. V was shortened by 2 bases and J by 1 base, with 11 bases between the two germline ends. This CDR3 contains 15 residues. Looked up from germline, CDR1 is MNHEY and CDR2 is SVGAGI. Written as DNA, the CDR3 is TGTGCCAGCAGTTACACTAACCTGGGGAACACTGAAGCTTTCTTT. It encodes CASSYTNLGNTEAFF.

A note on this clonotype: This may come from a read error, since a much larger clone is one base off. This chain uses TRBV3-1 with TRBJ2-7; 9 bases map to TRBD1. This CDR3 spans 15 amino acids. With 0 bases clipped from V and 2 bases from J, the junction kept 2 bases outside the gene matches. CDR1 and CDR2 (germline): LGHDT, YNNKEL (reference sequence). CDR3 sequence: CASSQDGTGPYEQYF. CDR3 DNA sequence: TGTGCCAGCAGCCAAGACGGGACAGGGCCCTACGAGCAGTACTTC.

This chain uses TRBV7-2 with TRBJ1-3; D gene unclear. V lost 3 bases to trimming and J lost 0 bases, with 12 bases between them. Germline lookup yields CDR1 SGHTA and CDR2 FQGNSA. The CDR3 runs to 16 residues. CDR3 residues: CASSFGRVVSGNTIYF. The CDR3 DNA follows: TGTGCCAGCAGCTTCGGACGGGTAGTCTCTGGAAACACCATATATTTT.